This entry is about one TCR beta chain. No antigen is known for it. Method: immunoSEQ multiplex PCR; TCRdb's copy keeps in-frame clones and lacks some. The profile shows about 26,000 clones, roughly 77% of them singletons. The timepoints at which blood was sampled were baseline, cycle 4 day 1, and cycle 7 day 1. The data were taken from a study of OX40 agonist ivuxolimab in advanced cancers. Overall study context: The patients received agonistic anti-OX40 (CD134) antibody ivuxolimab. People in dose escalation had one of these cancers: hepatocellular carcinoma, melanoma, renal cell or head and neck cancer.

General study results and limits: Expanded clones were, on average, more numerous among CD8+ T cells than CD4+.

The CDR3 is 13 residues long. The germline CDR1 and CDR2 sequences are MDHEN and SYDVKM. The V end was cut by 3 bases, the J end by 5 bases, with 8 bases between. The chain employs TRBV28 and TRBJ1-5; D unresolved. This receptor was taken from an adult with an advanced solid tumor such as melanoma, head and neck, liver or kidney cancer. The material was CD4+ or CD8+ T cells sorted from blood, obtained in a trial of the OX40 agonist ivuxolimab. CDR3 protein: CASSFLQDQPQHF. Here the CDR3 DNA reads TGTGCCAGCAGTTTTCTGCAGGATCAGCCCCAGCATTTT.